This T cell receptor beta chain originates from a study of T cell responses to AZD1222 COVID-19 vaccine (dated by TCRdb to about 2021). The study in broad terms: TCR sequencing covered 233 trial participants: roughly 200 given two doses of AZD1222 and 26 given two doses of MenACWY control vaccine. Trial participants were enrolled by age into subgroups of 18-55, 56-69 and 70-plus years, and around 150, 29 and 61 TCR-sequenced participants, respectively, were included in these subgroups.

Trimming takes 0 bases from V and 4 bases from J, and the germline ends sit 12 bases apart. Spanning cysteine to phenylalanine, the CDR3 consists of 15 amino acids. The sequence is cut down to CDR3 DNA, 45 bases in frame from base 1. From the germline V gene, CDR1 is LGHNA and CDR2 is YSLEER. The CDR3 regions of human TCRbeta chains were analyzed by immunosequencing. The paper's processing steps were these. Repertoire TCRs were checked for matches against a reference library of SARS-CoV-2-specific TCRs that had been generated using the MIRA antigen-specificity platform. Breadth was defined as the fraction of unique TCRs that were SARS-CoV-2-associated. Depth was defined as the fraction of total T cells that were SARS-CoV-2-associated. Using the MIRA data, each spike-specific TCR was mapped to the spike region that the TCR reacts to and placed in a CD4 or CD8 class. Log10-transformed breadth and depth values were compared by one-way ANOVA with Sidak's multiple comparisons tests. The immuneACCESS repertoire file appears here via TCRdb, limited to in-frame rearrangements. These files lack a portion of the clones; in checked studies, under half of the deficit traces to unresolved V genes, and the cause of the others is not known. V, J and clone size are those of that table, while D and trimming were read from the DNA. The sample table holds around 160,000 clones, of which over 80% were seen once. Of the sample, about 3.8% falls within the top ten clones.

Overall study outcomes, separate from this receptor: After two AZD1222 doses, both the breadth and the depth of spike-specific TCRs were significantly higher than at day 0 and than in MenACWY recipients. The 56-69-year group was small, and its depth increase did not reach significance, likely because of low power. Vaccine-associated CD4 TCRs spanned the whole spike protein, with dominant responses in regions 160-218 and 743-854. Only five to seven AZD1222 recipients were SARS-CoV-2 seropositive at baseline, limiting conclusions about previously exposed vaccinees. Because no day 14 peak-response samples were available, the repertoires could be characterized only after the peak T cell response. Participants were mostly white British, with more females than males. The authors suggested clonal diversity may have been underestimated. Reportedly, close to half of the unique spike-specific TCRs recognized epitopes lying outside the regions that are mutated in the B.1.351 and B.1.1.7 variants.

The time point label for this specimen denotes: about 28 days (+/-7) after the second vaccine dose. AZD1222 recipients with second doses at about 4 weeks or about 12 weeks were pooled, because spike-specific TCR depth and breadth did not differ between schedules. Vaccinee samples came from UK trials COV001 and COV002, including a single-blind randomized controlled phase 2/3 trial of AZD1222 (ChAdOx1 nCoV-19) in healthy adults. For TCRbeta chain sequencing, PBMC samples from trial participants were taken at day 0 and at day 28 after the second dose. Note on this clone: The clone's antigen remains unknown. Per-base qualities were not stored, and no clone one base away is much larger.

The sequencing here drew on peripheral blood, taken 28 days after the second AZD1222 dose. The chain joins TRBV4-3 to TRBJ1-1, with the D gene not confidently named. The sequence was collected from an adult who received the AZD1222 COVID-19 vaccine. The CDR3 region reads CASSQDWASGTEAFF. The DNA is TGCGCCAGCAGCCAAGATTGGGCATCAGGCACTGAAGCTTTCTTT.